The 4 T cell receptor beta chains listed next were all sequenced from one sample in a study of tumor-infiltrating lymphocytes in oesophageal squamous cell carcinoma. TCRdb reprocessed the PCR reads with MiXCR, giving one entry per CDR3 protein. The sample contains 18,000 or so distinct CDR3 sequences, 40% to 45% of which appear only once. The specimen was normal esophageal tissue next to the tumor. The receptors come from a male donor with esophageal squamous cell carcinoma.

For this clonotype: Being one base from a much bigger clone, this may be a read error. The chain combines TRBV19 with TRBJ2-6; 9 bases match TRBD1. The J call is in doubt because the DNA end fits TRBJ2-1 better. The CDR3 is 15 amino acids. Germline loops: CDR1 LNHDA, CDR2 SQIVND (reference sequence). The CDR3 sequence: CATAGRDRAKETQFF. The CDR3 nucleotides read TGTGCCACTGCCGGACGGGACAGGGCTAAAGAGACCCAGTTCTTC.

About this clonotype itself: One junction end does not reproduce the germline sequence, and a read error may be involved. The chain joins TRBV10-3 to TRBJ1-1, with TRBD2 as a possible D gene (5 bases). Matching the DNA end better, TRBJ2-2 makes the J call doubtful. The CDR3 sequence is 13 residues long. Per the germline V gene, CDR1 is ENHRY and CDR2 is SYGVKD. The CDR3 loop is CAISEENTGKLFF. For the CDR3, the DNA is TGTGCCATCAGTGAGGAGAACACCGGGAAGCTGTTTTTT.

J is TRBJ2-2 and V is TRBV5-1; 8 nucleotides match TRBD2. Germline values: CDR1 SGHRS, CDR2 YFSETQ. This CDR3 has 15 residues. The V gene end was trimmed by 2 bases and the J gene end by 7 bases; junction bases not matched to a gene: 7. The CDR3 is CASSFGAGEDGELFF. DNA of the CDR3: TGCGCCAGCAGCTTCGGAGCGGGGGAGGACGGGGAGCTGTTTTTT.

This clonotype appeared a few times. This chain links TRBV6-2 or TRBV6-3 with TRBJ2-7, with TRBD2 identical over 7 bases. Germline V lookup: CDR1 MNHEY, CDR2 SVGEGT. V lost 6 bases and J lost 0; bases outside the gene matches: 8. This CDR3 contains 15 residues. Here the CDR3 DNA reads TGTGCCAGCAGCCCTATGGGCGGGAGCTCCTACGAGCAGTACTTC. Protein sequence: CASSPMGGSSYEQYF.